This T cell receptor (beta chain) stems from a study of glioma-infiltrating T cells (dated by TCRdb to the mid-2010s). Looking at the study overall: TCR alpha- and beta-chain repertoires were sequenced from glioma tissue, non-neoplastic brain tissue and matched peripheral blood mononuclear cells. To gauge divergence between tissue and blood T-cell populations, every tissue-infiltrating repertoire was compared against the peripheral blood repertoire from the same patient. Three low-grade glioma patients, about eight primary glioblastoma patients and three non-glioma patients contributing non-neoplastic brain tissue were included in the paired cohort. Overall study outcomes, separate from this receptor: Only a very small number of CDR3 sequences turned up in both tissue and blood, a result put down to high CDR3 diversity combined with limited sampling. Group comparisons rested on small numbers: three non-neoplastic, three low-grade glioma and about 8 glioblastoma patients. VJ-independent divergence between tissue and blood was found to be below expectation in non-neoplastic patients but above expectation in all gliomas, particularly low-grade gliomas.

After removal of 5 bases from V and 3 bases from J, the junction retains 6 bases not matched to a gene. CDR1 KGHDR and CDR2 SFDVKD are derived from the germline V gene. The CDR3 goes from the cysteine to the phenylalanine over 16 residues. The entry retains the CDR3 DNA only, 48 bases that are in frame from base 1. There are many counts of this clonotype. Its antigen has not been determined. Base qualities were left out, and no much larger clone turns up one base away. TCR alpha and beta CDR3 regions were amplified with the iRepertoire nested amplicon-rescue multiplex PCR (arm-PCR) platform from RNA. For one-step reverse transcription and amplification, 100-400 ng of tissue mRNA or PBMC total RNA was used as input. Following bead purification, Illumina adapters were added by a secondary multiplex PCR, and the libraries were gel-purified between 200 and 400 bp. Libraries carried internal 6-nucleotide barcodes used for demultiplexing. Sequencing of libraries was performed on an Illumina MiSeq with 2x220 or 2x250 nucleotide paired-end reads. For the original study's pipeline: Paired reads were merged using FLASH 1.2.11 and were aligned to the GRCh37 human genome using BWA-MEM, after which TRA and TRB reads were extracted. For V and J assignment, an IMGT-derived reference of cassette sequences and CDR3 motifs that included pseudogenes was used. Reads were translated in three frames, and productive CDR3s were defined by a C…FGXG motif without stop codons. A clonotype was defined as a unique combination of a V-J cassette pair and a CDR3 amino acid sequence. Reads were filtered by Hamming distance, with the threshold set by the sequence error rate of each sample in mapped regions. The public reads were run again by TCRdb, first through fastp at Q25 and then through MiXCR, and only productive beta chains were kept. Entries that share a CDR3 protein sequence are merged under the most common genes and DNA. In this record, the V and J calls reflect TCRdb's handling and not the investigators' own analysis. The sample has approximately 90,000 distinct CDR3 sequences on record, 20% to 25% of them singletons. The top ten clonotypes cover under 8.5% of the sample.

The receptor comes from a human donor with low-grade glioma or glioblastoma, undergoing nonglioma brain surgery, or in good health (not recorded which). Recombination joined TRBV24-1 with TRBJ2-1; 10 central bases correspond to TRBD1. Sequenced: glioma tissue, nonneoplastic brain tissue, or PBMCs (not recorded which). The DNA sequence is given as TGTGCCACCAGTGCAACGACAGGGGGCGACTACAATGAGCAGTTCTTC. It codes for CATSATTGGDYNEQFF.